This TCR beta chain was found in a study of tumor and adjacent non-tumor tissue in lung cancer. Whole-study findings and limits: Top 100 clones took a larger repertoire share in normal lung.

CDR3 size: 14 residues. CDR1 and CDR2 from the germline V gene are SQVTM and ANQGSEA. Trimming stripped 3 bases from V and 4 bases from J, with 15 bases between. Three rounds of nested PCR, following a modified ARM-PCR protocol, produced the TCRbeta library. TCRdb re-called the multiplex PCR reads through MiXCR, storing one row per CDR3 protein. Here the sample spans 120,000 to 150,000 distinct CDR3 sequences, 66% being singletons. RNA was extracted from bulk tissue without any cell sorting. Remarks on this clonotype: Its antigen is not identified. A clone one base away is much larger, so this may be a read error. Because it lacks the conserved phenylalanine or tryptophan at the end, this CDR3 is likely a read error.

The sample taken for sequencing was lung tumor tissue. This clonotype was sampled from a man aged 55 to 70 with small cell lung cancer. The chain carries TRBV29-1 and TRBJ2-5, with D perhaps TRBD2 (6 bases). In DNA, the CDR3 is TGCAGCGTTGAGTGGGACTCCAGTGGAGAGACCCAGTACCTC. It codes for CSVEWDSSGETQYL.